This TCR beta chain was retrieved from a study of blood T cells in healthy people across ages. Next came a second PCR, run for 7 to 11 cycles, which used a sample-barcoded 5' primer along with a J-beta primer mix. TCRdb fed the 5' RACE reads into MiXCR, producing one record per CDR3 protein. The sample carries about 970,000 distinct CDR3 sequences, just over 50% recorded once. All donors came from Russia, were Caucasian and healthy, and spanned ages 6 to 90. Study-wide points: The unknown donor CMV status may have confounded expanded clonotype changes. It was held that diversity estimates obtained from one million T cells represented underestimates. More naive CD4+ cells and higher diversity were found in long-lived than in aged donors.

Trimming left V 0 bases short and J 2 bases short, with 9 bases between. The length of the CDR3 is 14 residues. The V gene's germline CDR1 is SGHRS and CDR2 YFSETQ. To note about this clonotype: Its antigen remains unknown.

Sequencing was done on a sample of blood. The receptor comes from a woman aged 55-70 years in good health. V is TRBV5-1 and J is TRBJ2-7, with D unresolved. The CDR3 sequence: CASSLDGQTYEQYF. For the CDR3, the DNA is TGCGCCAGCAGCTTGGACGGTCAGACCTACGAGCAGTACTTC.